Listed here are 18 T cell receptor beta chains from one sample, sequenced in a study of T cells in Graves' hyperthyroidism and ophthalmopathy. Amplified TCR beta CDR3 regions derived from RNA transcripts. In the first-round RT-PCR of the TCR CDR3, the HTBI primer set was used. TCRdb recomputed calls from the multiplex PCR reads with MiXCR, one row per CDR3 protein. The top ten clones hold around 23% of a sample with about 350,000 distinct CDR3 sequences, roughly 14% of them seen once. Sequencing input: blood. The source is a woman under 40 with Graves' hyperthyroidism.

Here the CDR3 DNA reads TGTGCCTGGAACCCCGGGCGCCCGGTGAGAAAACTGTTTTTT. Translating gives CAWNPGRPVRKLFF. This chain connects TRBV30 to TRBJ1-4; D gene unclear. The CDR3 has 14 amino acids. Looked up from germline, CDR1 is GTSNPN and CDR2 is SVGIG (reference sequence). V was cut by 4 bases and J by 10 bases, with 19 bases left in between.

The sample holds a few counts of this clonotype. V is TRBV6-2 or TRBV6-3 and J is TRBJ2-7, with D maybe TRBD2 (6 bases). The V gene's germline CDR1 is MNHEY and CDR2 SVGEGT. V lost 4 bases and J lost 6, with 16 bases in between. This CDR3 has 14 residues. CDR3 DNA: TGTGCCAGCAGTTCCCTGACTAGGATGGGCGAGCAGTACTTC. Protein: CASSSLTRMGEQYF.

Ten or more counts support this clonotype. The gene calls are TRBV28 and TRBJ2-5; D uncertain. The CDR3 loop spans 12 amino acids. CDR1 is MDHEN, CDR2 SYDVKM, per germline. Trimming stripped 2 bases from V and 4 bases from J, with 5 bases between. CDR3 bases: TGTGCCAGCAGTTTAGAGCGAGAGACCCAGTACTTC. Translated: CASSLERETQYF.

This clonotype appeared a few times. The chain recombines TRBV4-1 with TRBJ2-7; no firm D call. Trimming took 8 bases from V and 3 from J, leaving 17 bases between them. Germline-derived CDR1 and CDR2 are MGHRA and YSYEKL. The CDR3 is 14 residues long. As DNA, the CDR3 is TGCGCCAGCTACGCCACTGTTGGCCTCTACGAGCAGTACTTC. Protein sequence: CASYATVGLYEQYF.

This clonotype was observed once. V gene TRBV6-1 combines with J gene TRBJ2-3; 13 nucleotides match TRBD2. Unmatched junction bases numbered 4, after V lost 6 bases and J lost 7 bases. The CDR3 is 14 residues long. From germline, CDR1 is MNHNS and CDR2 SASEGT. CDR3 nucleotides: TGTGCCAGCAGCGGGACTAGCGGGGCATATACGCAGTATTTT. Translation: CASSGTSGAYTQYF.

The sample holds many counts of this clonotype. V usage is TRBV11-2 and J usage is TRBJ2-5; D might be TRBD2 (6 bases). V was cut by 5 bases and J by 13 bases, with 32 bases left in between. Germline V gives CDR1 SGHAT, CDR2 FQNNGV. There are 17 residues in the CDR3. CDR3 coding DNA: TGTGCCAGCAGCATACCCCCCGGGACGACGATGGAGGGCCTAAGGTACTTC. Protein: CASSIPPGTTMEGLRYF.

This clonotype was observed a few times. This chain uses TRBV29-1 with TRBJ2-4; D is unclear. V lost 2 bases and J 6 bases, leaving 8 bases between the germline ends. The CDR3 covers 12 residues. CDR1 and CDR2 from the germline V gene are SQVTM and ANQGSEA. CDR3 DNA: TGCAGCGTTGAATTGGATTTAAACATTCAGTACTTC. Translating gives CSVELDLNIQYF.

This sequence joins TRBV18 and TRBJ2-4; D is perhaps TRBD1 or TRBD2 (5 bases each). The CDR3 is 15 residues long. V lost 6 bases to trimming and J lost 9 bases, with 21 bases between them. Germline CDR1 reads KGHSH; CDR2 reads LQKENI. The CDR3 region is CASSPSGIGAIIQYF. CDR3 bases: TGTGCCAGCTCCCCCTCCGGGATAGGGGCCATCATTCAGTACTTC.

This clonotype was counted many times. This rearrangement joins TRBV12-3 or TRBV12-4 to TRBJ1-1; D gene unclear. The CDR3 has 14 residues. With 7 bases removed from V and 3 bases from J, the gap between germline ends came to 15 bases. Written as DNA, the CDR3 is TGTGCCAGCACCTTCCAGAGGGCCGACACTGAAGCTTTCTTT. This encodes CASTFQRADTEAFF.

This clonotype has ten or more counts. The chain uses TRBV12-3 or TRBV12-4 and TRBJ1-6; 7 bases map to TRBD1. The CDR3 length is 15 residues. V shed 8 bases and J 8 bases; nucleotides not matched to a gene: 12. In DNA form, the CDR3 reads TGTGCCAGCGCCCCATCGACAGGGAGAGATTCACCCCTCCACTTT. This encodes CASAPSTGRDSPLHF.

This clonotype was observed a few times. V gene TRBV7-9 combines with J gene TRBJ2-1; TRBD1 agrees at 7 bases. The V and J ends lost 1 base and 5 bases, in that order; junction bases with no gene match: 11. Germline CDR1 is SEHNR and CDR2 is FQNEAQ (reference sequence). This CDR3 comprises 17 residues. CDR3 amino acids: CASSLGAMGTDDNEQFF. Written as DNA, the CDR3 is TGTGCCAGCAGCTTAGGTGCCATGGGGACAGACGACAATGAGCAGTTCTTC.

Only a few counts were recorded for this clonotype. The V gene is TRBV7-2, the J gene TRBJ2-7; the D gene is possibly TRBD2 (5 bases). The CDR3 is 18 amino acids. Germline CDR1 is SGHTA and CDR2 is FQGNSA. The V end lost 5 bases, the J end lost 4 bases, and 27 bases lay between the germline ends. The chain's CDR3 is CASSPLPPTNLPPYEQYF. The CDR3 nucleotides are TGTGCCAGCAGCCCTCTACCCCCGACTAACCTGCCCCCTTACGAGCAGTACTTC.

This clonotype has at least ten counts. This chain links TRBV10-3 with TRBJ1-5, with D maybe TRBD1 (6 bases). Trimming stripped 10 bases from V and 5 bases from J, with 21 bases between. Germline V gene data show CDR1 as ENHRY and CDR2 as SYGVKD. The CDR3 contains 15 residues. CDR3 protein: CATSFPGEKYQPQHF. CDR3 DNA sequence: TGTGCCACCAGCTTTCCAGGGGAGAAGTATCAGCCCCAGCATTTT.

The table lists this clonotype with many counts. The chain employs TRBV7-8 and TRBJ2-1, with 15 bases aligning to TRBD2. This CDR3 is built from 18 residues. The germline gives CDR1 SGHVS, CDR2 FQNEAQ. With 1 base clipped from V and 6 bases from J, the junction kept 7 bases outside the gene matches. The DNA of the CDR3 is TGTGCCAGCAGCTTAGTCGGGACTAGCGGGAGGTTTGGCAATGAGCAGTTCTTC. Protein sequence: CASSLVGTSGRFGNEQFF.

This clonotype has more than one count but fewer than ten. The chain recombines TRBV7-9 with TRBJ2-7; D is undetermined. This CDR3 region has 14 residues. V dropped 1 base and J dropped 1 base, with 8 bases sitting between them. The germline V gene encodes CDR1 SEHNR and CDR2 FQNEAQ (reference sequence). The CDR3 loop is CASSLEAGSYEQYF. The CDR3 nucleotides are TGTGCCAGCAGCTTAGAAGCCGGATCCTACGAGCAGTACTTC.

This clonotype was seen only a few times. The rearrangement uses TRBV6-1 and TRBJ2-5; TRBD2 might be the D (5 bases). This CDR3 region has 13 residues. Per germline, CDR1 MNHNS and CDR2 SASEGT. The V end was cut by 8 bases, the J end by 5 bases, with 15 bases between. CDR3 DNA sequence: TGTGCCAGCGGACTCTTAAACGTGGAGACCCAGTACTTC. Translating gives CASGLLNVETQYF.

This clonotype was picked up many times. CDR3 sequence: CAGRTANQPQHF. In DNA, the CDR3 is TGTGCCGGCCGGACAGCTAATCAGCCCCAGCATTTT. The J gene is TRBJ1-5, the V gene TRBV28, with a possible D match to TRBD1 (6 bases). Germline V gene sequence: CDR1 MDHEN, CDR2 SYDVKM. The CDR3 is made up of 12 amino acids. Trimming pared 11 bases from V and 4 bases from J, leaving 12 bases between.

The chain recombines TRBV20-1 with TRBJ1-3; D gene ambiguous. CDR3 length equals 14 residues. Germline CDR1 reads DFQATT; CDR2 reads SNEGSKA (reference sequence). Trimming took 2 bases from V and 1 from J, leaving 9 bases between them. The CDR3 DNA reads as TGCAGTGCTAGAAGGGAGAGGTCTGGAAACACCATATATTTT. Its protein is CSARRERSGNTIYF.